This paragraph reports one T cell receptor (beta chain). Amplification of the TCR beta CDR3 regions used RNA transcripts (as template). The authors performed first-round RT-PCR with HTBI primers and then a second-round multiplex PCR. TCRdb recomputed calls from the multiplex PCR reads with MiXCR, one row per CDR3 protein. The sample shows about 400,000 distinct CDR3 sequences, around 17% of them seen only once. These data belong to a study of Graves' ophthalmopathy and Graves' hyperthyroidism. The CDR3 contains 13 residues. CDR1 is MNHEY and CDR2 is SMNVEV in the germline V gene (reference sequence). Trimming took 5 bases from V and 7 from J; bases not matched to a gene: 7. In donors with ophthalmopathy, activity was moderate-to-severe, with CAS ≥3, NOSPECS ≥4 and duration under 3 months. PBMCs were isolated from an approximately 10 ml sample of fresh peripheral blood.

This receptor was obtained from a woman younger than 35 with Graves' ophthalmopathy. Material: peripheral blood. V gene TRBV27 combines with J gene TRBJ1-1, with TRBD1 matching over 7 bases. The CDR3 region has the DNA TGTGCCAGCAGTGAAGCGGACAGGAGTGAAGCTTTCTTT. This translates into CASSEADRSEAFF.